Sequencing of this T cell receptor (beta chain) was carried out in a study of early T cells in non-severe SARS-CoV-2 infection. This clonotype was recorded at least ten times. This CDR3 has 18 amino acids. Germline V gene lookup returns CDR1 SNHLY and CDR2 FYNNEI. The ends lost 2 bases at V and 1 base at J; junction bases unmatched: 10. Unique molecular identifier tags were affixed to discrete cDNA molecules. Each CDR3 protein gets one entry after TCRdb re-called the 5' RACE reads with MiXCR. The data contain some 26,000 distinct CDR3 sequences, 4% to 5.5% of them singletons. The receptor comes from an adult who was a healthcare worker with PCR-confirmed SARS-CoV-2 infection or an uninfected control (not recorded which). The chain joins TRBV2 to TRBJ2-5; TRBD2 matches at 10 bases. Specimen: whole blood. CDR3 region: CASSEIGTSAEIQETQYF. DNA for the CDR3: TGTGCCAGCAGTGAAATTGGGACTAGCGCTGAGATCCAAGAGACCCAGTACTTC.